This entry lists 17 T cell receptor beta chains sequenced from one sample in a study of blood T cell repertoires in COVID-19. TCRdb's table, derived via immunoSEQ multiplex PCR, lists solely in-frame clones and lacks some. Among 200,000 to 250,000 clones listed, approximately 90% were seen once. The sample comprised peripheral blood. These receptors all come from a woman aged 40-49 years who had recovered from COVID-19.

This chain uses TRBV7-2 with TRBJ2-1; 8 bases line up with TRBD1. This CDR3 region has 15 residues. Trimming took 3 bases from V and 3 from J; bases not matched to a gene: 4. Germline CDR1 reads SGHTA; CDR2 reads FQGNSA. The CDR3 sequence is CASSFQDRVYNEQFF. The CDR3 DNA reads TGTGCCAGCAGCTTTCAGGACAGGGTCTACAATGAGCAGTTCTTC. Drawing the rest from reference TRBV7-2 and TRBJ2-1, the complete variable domain is GAGVSQSPSNKVTEKGKDVELRCDPISGHTALYWYRQSLGQGLEFLIYFQGNSAPDKSGLPSDRFSAERTGGSVSTLTIQRTQQEDSAVYLCASSFQDRVYNEQFFGPGTRLTVL.

V gene TRBV9 combines with J gene TRBJ2-3; the D is unclear. From germline, CDR1 is SGDLS and CDR2 YYNGEE. Trimming stripped 4 bases from V and 0 bases from J, with 3 bases between. The CDR3 runs 12 residues. CDR3 residues: CASSSSTDTQYF. For the CDR3, the DNA is TGTGCCAGCAGCTCGAGCACAGATACGCAGTATTTT.

J is TRBJ1-1 and V is TRBV7-2; D is perhaps TRBD1 (5 bases). The germline V gene has CDR1 SGHTA and CDR2 FQGNSA. Trimming took 2 bases from V and 3 from J, leaving 13 bases between them. The CDR3 sequence is 15 residues long. CDR3 in amino acids: CASSLSGIGDTEAFF. In nucleotides, the CDR3 is TGTGCCAGCAGCTTATCAGGGATAGGGGACACTGAAGCTTTCTTT. Full variable domain (rest looked up from reference TRBV7-2 and TRBJ1-1): GAGVSQSPSNKVTEKGKDVELRCDPISGHTALYWYRQSLGQGLEFLIYFQGNSAPDKSGLPSDRFSAERTGGSVSTLTIQRTQQEDSAVYLCASSLSGIGDTEAFFGQGTRLTVV.

This chain links TRBV9 with TRBJ2-2; possible D gene TRBD2, 5 bases. Germline CDR1 reads SGDLS; CDR2 reads YYNGEE. The CDR3 spans 16 residues. Trimming took off 0 bases at V and 2 bases at J, with 11 bases between the two ends. CDR3 protein: CASSVVSSVNTGELFF. The CDR3 DNA sequence: TGTGCCAGCAGCGTAGTTAGTAGCGTTAACACCGGGGAGCTGTTTTTT.

The J gene is TRBJ2-7, the V gene TRBV29-1; D is possibly TRBD1 (7 bases). Per the germline V gene, CDR1 is SQVTM and CDR2 is ANQGSEA. Deletions cut 5 bases from V and 0 bases from J, with 14 bases between. The CDR3 runs 14 residues. Here the CDR3 DNA reads TGCAGCGTTATAGGCAGGGGGGCCTCCTACGAGCAGTACTTC. It yields the protein CSVIGRGASYEQYF.

The table lists this clone with a count of one. V gene TRBV18 combines with J gene TRBJ2-5; D is possibly TRBD1 (7 bases). The CDR3 covers 14 residues. The V gene's germline CDR1 is KGHSH and CDR2 LQKENI. V was pared by 3 bases and J by 5 bases, with 13 bases between. CDR3 sequence: CASSPTGAGETQYF. CDR3 DNA: TGTGCCAGCTCACCCACAGGGGCGGGGGAGACCCAGTACTTC. Complete variable domain (other parts from reference TRBV18 and TRBJ2-5): NAGVMQNPRHLVRRRGQEARLRCSPMKGHSHVYWYRQLPEEGLKFMVYLQKENIIDESGMPKERFSAEFPKEGPSILRIQQVVRGDSAAYFCASSPTGAGETQYFGPGTRLLVL.

This chain uses TRBV29-1 with TRBJ2-2, with 10 bases identical to TRBD1. Trimming at V came to 4 bases and at J to 0 bases, leaving 2 bases not matched to a gene. The CDR3 loop spans 15 amino acids. Germline assignment: CDR1 SQVTM and CDR2 ANQGSEA. CDR3 in amino acids: CSVVGQGTNTGELFF. DNA for the CDR3: TGCAGCGTTGTGGGACAGGGGACGAACACCGGGGAGCTGTTTTTT.

This chain links TRBV5-1 with TRBJ1-6; 9 bases agree with TRBD1. Germline-derived CDR1 and CDR2 are SGHRS and YFSETQ. The V and J ends lost 4 bases and 10 bases, in that order; junction bases with no gene match: 12. The CDR3 contains 16 residues. This chain's CDR3 is CASSGARTGAFSPLHF. The CDR3 coding sequence is TGCGCCAGCAGCGGGGCCAGGACAGGGGCTTTCTCACCCCTCCACTTT.

This clone has only a few counts. The rearrangement joins TRBV4-1 to TRBJ1-3, with TRBD1 as a possible D gene (5 bases). This CDR3 is built from 18 residues. CDR1 and CDR2 from the germline V gene are MGHRA and YSYEKL. V was cut by 1 base and J by 0 bases, with 16 bases left in between. The CDR3 DNA follows: TGCGCCAGCAGCCAAGCCTATCGACAGCGAAGCTCTGGAAACACCATATATTTT. Residues: CASSQAYRQRSSGNTIYF.

V and J are TRBV18 and TRBJ2-7; maybe TRBD1 (5 bases). This CDR3 is built from 13 residues. V gave up 1 base and J gave up 4 bases, with 8 bases separating them. Looked up from germline, CDR1 is KGHSH and CDR2 is LQKENI. This chain's CDR3 is CASSPQTVYEQYF. For the CDR3, the DNA is TGTGCCAGCTCACCACAGACAGTTTACGAGCAGTACTTC.

This chain joins TRBV7-3 and TRBJ1-2; possibly TRBD1 for D (6 bases). This CDR3 contains 13 residues. V was clipped by 6 bases and J by 0 bases, with 8 bases between them. Germline CDR1 SGHTA, CDR2 FQGTGA. Here the CDR3 reads CASSRDTNYGYTF. DNA of the CDR3: TGTGCCAGCAGTCGGGACACTAACTATGGCTACACCTTC. Drawing the rest from reference TRBV7-3 and TRBJ1-2, the complete variable domain is GAGVSQTPSNKVTEKGKYVELRCDPISGHTALYWYRQSLGQGPEFLIYFQGTGAADDSGLPNDRFFAVRPEGSVSTLKIQRTERGDSAVYLCASSRDTNYGYTFGSGTRLTVV.

The CDR3 DNA reads TGTGCCAGCAGTGAGGGAACTAGCGGGCTAAACATTCAGTACTTC. Protein: CASSEGTSGLNIQYF. V and J are TRBV2 and TRBJ2-4; TRBD2 agrees at 9 bases. Germline loops: CDR1 SNHLY, CDR2 FYNNEI. V trimming: 3 bases; J trimming: 6 bases; junction bases outside the gene matches: 6. The CDR3 spans 15 residues.

The count of this clone is one. The V and J genes are TRBV7-2 and TRBJ1-2, with no clear D. Trimming removed 1 base from V and 8 bases from J, with 14 bases in between. The CDR3 has 14 amino acids. Germline-derived CDR1 and CDR2 are SGHTA and FQGNSA. The CDR3 sequence: CASSLVGHGVGYTF. The DNA for the CDR3 is TGTGCCAGCAGCTTAGTTGGCCACGGGGTAGGCTACACCTTC.

The V gene is TRBV6-5, the J gene TRBJ1-2; 7 positions agree with TRBD1. The CDR3 consists of 14 residues. The germline CDR1 and CDR2 sequences are MNHEY and SVGAGI. V shed 5 bases and J 4 bases; nucleotides not matched to a gene: 7. The CDR3 protein is CASSPGQAGYGYTF. Written as DNA, the CDR3 is TGTGCCAGCAGTCCTGGACAGGCGGGCTATGGCTACACCTTC.

The rearrangement uses TRBV5-1 and TRBJ2-2; 10 nucleotides line up with TRBD2. J lost 6 bases, V lost 3 bases, and 14 bases had no gene match. The CDR3 is 18 amino acids. Germline-derived CDR1 and CDR2 are SGHRS and YFSETQ. The CDR3 DNA is TGCGCCAGCAGCTCTTTAGGAGCGGGGGGGCCGAATGCCGGGGAGCTGTTTTTT. Protein sequence: CASSSLGAGGPNAGELFF.

The chain couples TRBV6-2 or TRBV6-3 to TRBJ2-1; D is uncertain. Between the trimmed V and J ends, which lost 0 bases and 8 bases, there was a span of 8 bases. This CDR3 comprises 13 residues. Germline V CDR1 and CDR2: MNHEY, SVGEGT. The CDR3 bases are TGTGCCAGCAGTTACTCGGCTAGATATGAGCAGTTCTTC. Its translation: CASSYSARYEQFF.

The gene calls are TRBV4-1 and TRBJ2-3; 7 positions match TRBD2. Germline CDR1 MGHRA, CDR2 YSYEKL. The CDR3 totals 18 residues. Trimming at V came to 1 base and at J to 0 bases, leaving 10 bases not matched to a gene. Here the CDR3 reads CASSQVEGGLLSTDTQYF. CDR3 in DNA: TGCGCCAGCAGCCAAGTGGAGGGAGGGCTTTTAAGCACAGATACGCAGTATTTT.